Below, 11 T cell receptor beta chains from the same sample are listed, as sequenced in a study of beta chain features in type 1 diabetes. cDNA synthesis used the whole RNA isolate, giving expressed TCRB sequences. TCRdb's copy holds only in-frame clones and misses some; the assay was immunoSEQ multiplex PCR. This sample carries roughly 100,000 clones, under 30% of them seen once, and the ten largest clones take 0.53%. Antigen specificity for these receptors is unknown. Whole-study findings and limits: In all four CD4+ subsets, TCRB CDR3 length was significantly, moderately reduced in type 1 diabetes.

Sequencing used central memory CD4+ T cells from blood. The receptors were sampled from a woman aged 18-29 years with type 1 diabetes.

This chain uses TRBV7-9 with TRBJ1-2; D unresolved. Trimming removed 1 base at V and 4 bases at J, with 13 bases between. This CDR3 is built from 15 residues. Germline CDR1 reads SEHNR; CDR2 reads FQNEAQ (reference sequence). CDR3 nucleotides: TGTGCCAGCAGCTTAGGGTACGAGGAAGGCTATGGCTACACCTTC. Protein: CASSLGYEEGYGYTF. Complete variable domain (other parts from reference TRBV7-9 and TRBJ1-2): DTGVSQNPRHKITKRGQNVTFRCDPISEHNRLYWYRQTLGQGPEFLTYFQNEAQLEKSRLLSDRFSAERPKGSFSTLEIQRTEQGDSAMYLCASSLGYEEGYGYTFGSGTRLTVV.

The table lists this clone with a few counts. The chain is built from TRBV6-5 and TRBJ2-1; TRBD1 is a possible D gene (6 bases). The CDR3 is made up of 14 amino acids. Trimming stripped 6 bases from V and 7 bases from J, with 16 bases between. Germline V lookup: CDR1 MNHEY, CDR2 SVGAGI. CDR3 loop: CASRLTQGSNEQFF. DNA of the CDR3: TGTGCCAGCAGACTAACCCAGGGGAGTAATGAGCAGTTCTTC.

The chain recombines TRBV2 with TRBJ1-2, with D perhaps TRBD1 (5 bases). Trimming pared 2 bases from V and 4 bases from J, leaving 17 bases between. The CDR3 extends over 16 amino acids. Germline V gives CDR1 SNHLY, CDR2 FYNNEI. CDR3: CASSESRQPTSYGYTF. CDR3 sequence (DNA): TGTGCCAGCAGTGAATCTCGACAGCCTACTTCCTATGGCTACACCTTC. Variable domain in full (rest from reference TRBV2 and TRBJ1-2): EPEVTQTPSHQVTQMGQEVILRCVPISNHLYFYWYRQILGQKVEFLVSFYNNEISEKSEIFDDQFSVERPDGSNFTLKIRSTKLEDSAMYFCASSESRQPTSYGYTFGSGTRLTVV.

The chain recombines TRBV25-1 with TRBJ2-4; no firm D call. The CDR3 has 11 residues. Germline loops: CDR1 MGHDK, CDR2 SYGVNS. Deletions cut 5 bases from V and 8 bases from J, with 7 bases between. The CDR3 coding sequence is TGTGCCAGCAGTCTCGAGGACATTCAGTACTTC. Translated, it gives CASSLEDIQYF.

In its sample, this clone was seen a few times. The J gene is TRBJ2-4, the V gene TRBV4-3; TRBD1 is a possible D gene (6 bases). CDR1 LGHNA and CDR2 YSLEER come from the germline V gene. This CDR3 region has 13 residues. Trimming removed 0 bases at V and 7 bases at J, with 7 bases between. In DNA form, the CDR3 reads TGCGCCAGCAGCCAAGATCAGGGGAACATTCAGTACTTC. Its protein is CASSQDQGNIQYF.

This rearrangement joins TRBV6-6 to TRBJ2-7; 7 nucleotides line up with TRBD1. J lost 3 bases, V lost 2 bases, and 4 bases had no gene match. This CDR3 region has 14 residues. The germline V gene has CDR1 MNHNY and CDR2 SVGAGI (reference sequence). The CDR3 is CASSYGTANYEQYF. Written as DNA, the CDR3 is TGTGCCAGCAGTTACGGGACAGCTAACTACGAGCAGTACTTC.

The V call is TRBV19, the J call TRBJ1-2; D might be TRBD1 (5 bases). V was cut by 9 bases and J by 1 base, with 18 bases left in between. CDR1 LNHDA and CDR2 SQIVND come from the germline V gene (reference sequence). The CDR3 loop spans 15 amino acids. CDR3 amino acids: CASRRGLRVNYGYTF. CDR3 nucleotide sequence: TGTGCCAGCCGGAGGGGACTTCGTGTTAACTATGGCTACACCTTC.

A few counts support this clone. The genes are TRBV5-1 and TRBJ2-2; the D gene is possibly TRBD2 (6 bases). Germline values: CDR1 SGHRS, CDR2 YFSETQ. The V gene lost 7 bases and the J gene lost 2 bases, with 15 bases spanning the gap. The CDR3 length is 15 residues. The CDR3 spells CASESGLSNTGELFF. CDR3 DNA sequence: TGCGCCAGCGAATCGGGACTCTCTAACACCGGGGAGCTGTTTTTT.

This clone has a handful of counts. V usage is TRBV7-2 and J usage is TRBJ2-1; D is unresolved. This CDR3 spans 13 amino acids. The germline V gene has CDR1 SGHTA and CDR2 FQGNSA. Trimming removed 0 bases from V and 5 bases from J, with 5 bases in between. The CDR3 nucleotides are TGTGCCAGCAGCTTAGCCAATGACAATGAGCAGTTCTTC. Translating gives CASSLANDNEQFF. Full variable domain (rest looked up from reference TRBV7-2 and TRBJ2-1): GAGVSQSPSNKVTEKGKDVELRCDPISGHTALYWYRQSLGQGLEFLIYFQGNSAPDKSGLPSDRFSAERTGGSVSTLTIQRTQQEDSAVYLCASSLANDNEQFFGPGTRLTVL.

This clone was recorded a few times. This sequence joins TRBV15 and TRBJ2-5; maybe TRBD2 (6 bases). Germline-derived CDR1 and CDR2 are LNHNV and YYDKDF (reference sequence). Between the trimmed V and J ends, which lost 0 bases and 1 base, there was a span of 12 bases. The CDR3 runs 16 residues. CDR3 DNA: TGTGCCACCAGCAGAGATCTAGGACTATCCCAAGAGACCCAGTACTTC. This gives the protein CATSRDLGLSQETQYF.

V and J are TRBV7-3 and TRBJ1-2, with 9 bases aligning to TRBD1. The V gene's germline CDR1 is SGHTA and CDR2 FQGTGA. V gave up 3 bases and J gave up 2 bases; unmatched junction bases: 1. The CDR3 runs 14 residues. DNA for the CDR3: TGTGCCAGCAGCTTGACAGGGGGAAACTATGGCTACACCTTC. Translating gives CASSLTGGNYGYTF.